The rows below give T cell receptor beta chains drawn from one sample of a study of T cell responses to AZD1222 COVID-19 vaccine. The table came from immunoSEQ multiplex PCR; TCRdb's copy has only in-frame clones and leaves some out. The table lists fewer than 120,000 clones, approximately 90% of them singletons. The sample was peripheral blood, taken 28 days after the second AZD1222 dose. The receptors originated from an adult who received the AZD1222 COVID-19 vaccine. CDR3s leave out the opening cysteine and the closing phenylalanine or tryptophan. The order of the fields is V gene, J gene, CDR3 protein.

v_call: TRBV6-5
j_call: TRBJ1-1
cdr3_aa: ASSKRNTEAF

v_call: TRBV4-1
j_call: TRBJ1-4
cdr3_aa: ASTSSGTEWSGLF

v_call: TRBV20-1
j_call: TRBJ1-3
cdr3_aa: SARKGNTIY

v_call: TRBV27
j_call: TRBJ1-2
cdr3_aa: ASRSLANYGYT

v_call: TRBV13
j_call: TRBJ1-4
cdr3_aa: ASSSTGGSTNEKLF

v_call: TRBV24-1
j_call: TRBJ2-3
cdr3_aa: ATSEIRDSSTDTQY

v_call: TRBV6-6
j_call: TRBJ1-6
cdr3_aa: ASSYSTGLASPLH

v_call: TRBV28
j_call: TRBJ1-5
cdr3_aa: ASSLGNQPQH

v_call: TRBV5-1
j_call: TRBJ2-5
cdr3_aa: ASSYQGGEETQY

v_call: TRBV12-5
j_call: TRBJ1-6
cdr3_aa: ASGLVGGTGVNSPLH

v_call: TRBV5-8
j_call: TRBJ2-2
cdr3_aa: ASSKGQGNTGELF

v_call: TRBV3-1/TRBV3-2
j_call: TRBJ2-6
cdr3_aa: ASSQGGGSGANVLT

v_call: TRBV7-9
j_call: TRBJ1-6
cdr3_aa: ASSEVDIENSPLH

v_call: TRBV5-8
j_call: TRBJ1-4
cdr3_aa: ASSLGQGRVEKLF

v_call: TRBV9
j_call: TRBJ2-5
cdr3_aa: ASSSDGEETQY

v_call: TRBV27
j_call: TRBJ1-2
cdr3_aa: ASSPLSRAAYGYT

v_call: TRBV18
j_call: TRBJ2-5
cdr3_aa: ASSPIGGPQETQY

v_call: TRBV7-2
j_call: TRBJ1-5
cdr3_aa: ASRANLDQPQH

v_call: TRBV6-5
j_call: TRBJ2-1
cdr3_aa: ASSYSRGIGGEQF

v_call: TRBV29-1
j_call: TRBJ2-1
cdr3_aa: SVGGSGQGTYNEQF

v_call: TRBV7-2
j_call: TRBJ1-5
cdr3_aa: ASSTQGGDQPQH

v_call: TRBV10-2
j_call: TRBJ1-5
cdr3_aa: ASSESTGPYQPQH

v_call: TRBV6-1
j_call: TRBJ1-2
cdr3_aa: ASSELDRGQGYT

v_call: TRBV9
j_call: TRBJ2-1
cdr3_aa: ASSVSGRAWGTYNEQF

v_call: TRBV7-3
j_call: TRBJ2-6
cdr3_aa: ASSLTGGSGANVLT

v_call: TRBV19
j_call: TRBJ1-1
cdr3_aa: ASSILGDEAF

v_call: TRBV11-2
j_call: TRBJ1-1
cdr3_aa: ASRYQGNPEAF

v_call: TRBV30
j_call: TRBJ1-5
cdr3_aa: AWSKITGGANQPQH

v_call: TRBV30
j_call: TRBJ2-2
cdr3_aa: AWIQGASGELF

v_call: TRBV7-2
j_call: TRBJ1-2
cdr3_aa: ASSTGIPLLGYT

v_call: TRBV6-6
j_call: TRBJ1-5
cdr3_aa: ASNTLYSNQPQH

v_call: TRBV3-1/TRBV3-2
j_call: TRBJ1-5
cdr3_aa: ASSPSGFGNQPQH

v_call: TRBV5-1
j_call: TRBJ1-4
cdr3_aa: ASAGGTTNEKLF

v_call: TRBV27
j_call: TRBJ2-7
cdr3_aa: ASSLVDSGRYEQY

v_call: TRBV5-4
j_call: TRBJ2-1
cdr3_aa: ASSEGTSSYNEQF

v_call: TRBV27
j_call: TRBJ2-1
cdr3_aa: ASSSPLAVTSYNEQF

v_call: TRBV5-4
j_call: TRBJ2-7
cdr3_aa: ASSPGGTSASWREQY